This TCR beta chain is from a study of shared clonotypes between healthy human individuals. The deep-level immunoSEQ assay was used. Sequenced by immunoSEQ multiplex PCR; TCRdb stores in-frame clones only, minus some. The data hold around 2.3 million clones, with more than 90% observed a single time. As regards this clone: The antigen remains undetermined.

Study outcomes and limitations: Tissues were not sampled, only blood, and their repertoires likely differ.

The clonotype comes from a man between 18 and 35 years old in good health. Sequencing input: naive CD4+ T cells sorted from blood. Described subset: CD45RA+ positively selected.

Here the CDR3 DNA reads TGCAGCGTTGCGCCGGGGAGCAGCTCTGGGGCCAACGTCCTGACTTTC. Its protein product is CSVAPGSSSGANVLTF. This rearrangement joins TRBV29-1 to TRBJ2-6; TRBD2 might be the D (5 bases). The V and J ends lost 4 bases and 0 bases respectively, with 13 bases between them. CDR3 length: 16 amino acids. CDR1 is SQVTM, CDR2 ANQGSEA, per germline.